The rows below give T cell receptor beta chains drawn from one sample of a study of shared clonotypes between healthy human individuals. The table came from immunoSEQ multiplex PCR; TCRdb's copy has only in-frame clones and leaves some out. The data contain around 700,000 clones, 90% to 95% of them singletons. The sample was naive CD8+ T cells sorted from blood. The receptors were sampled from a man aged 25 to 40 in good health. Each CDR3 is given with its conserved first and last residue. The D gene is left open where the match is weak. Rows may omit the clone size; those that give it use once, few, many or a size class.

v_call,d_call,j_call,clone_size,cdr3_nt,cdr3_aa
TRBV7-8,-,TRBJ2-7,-,TGTGCCAGCAGCCTAGTTGAGAGGGAGGCTTACCCCTACGAGCAGTACTTC,CASSLVEREAYPYEQYF
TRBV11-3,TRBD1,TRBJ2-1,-,TGTGCCAGCTCAAACCGGGACAGGGGGGACAATGAGCAGTTCTTC,CASSNRDRGDNEQFF
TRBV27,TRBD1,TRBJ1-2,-,TGTGCCAGCACCTCAGGGGGGCTGGCCTACACCTTC,CASTSGGLAYTF
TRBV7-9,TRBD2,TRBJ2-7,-,TGTGCCAGCAGCCCCCCGGCTCGGCTAGCGGGTCCCTACGAGCAGTACTTC,CASSPPARLAGPYEQYF
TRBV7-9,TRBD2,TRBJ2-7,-,TGTGCCAGCAGTGTCGGGACTAGCGGGTACGAGCAGTACTTC,CASSVGTSGYEQYF
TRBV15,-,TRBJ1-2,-,TGTGCCACCAGCAAGCCGGCGCGGCCCTATGGCTACACCTTC,CATSKPARPYGYTF
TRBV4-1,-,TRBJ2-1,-,TGCGCCAGCAGCCAAGAAACCCTAGTAACTTACAATGAGCAGTTCTTC,CASSQETLVTYNEQFF
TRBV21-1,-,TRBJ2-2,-,TGTGCCAGCAGCAGGATCGACAGGGCGAACACCGGGGAGCTGTTTTTT,CASSRIDRANTGELFF
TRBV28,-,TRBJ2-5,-,TGTGCCAGCAGTAGTTACAGGACCCAAGAGACCCAGTACTTC,CASSSYRTQETQYF
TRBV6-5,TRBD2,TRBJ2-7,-,TGTGCCAGCAGTCAACGACTAGCGGGAACCTACGAGCAGTACTTC,CASSQRLAGTYEQYF
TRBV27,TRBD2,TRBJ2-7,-,TGTGCCAGCAGTTCCGGGACTAGCTACGAGCAGTACTTC,CASSSGTSYEQYF
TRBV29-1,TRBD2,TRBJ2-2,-,TGCAGCGTTGTTCTAGTGCGACTAGCGGGAGTTTCCGGGGAGCTGTTTTTT,CSVVLVRLAGVSGELFF
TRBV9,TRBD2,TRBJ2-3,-,TGTGCCAGCAGCGTCCCCTTAGCGGGAGTGGAAGCAGATACGCAGTATTTT,CASSVPLAGVEADTQYF
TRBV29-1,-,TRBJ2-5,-,TGCAGCGTTTTCGTGACCGAGAAAGAGACCCAGTACTTC,CSVFVTEKETQYF
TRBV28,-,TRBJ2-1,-,TGTGCCAGCAGTTTCCCCGGTCTGAATGAGCAGTTCTTC,CASSFPGLNEQFF
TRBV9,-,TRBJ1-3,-,TGTGCCAGCAGCGTAGAGGGGGTCTCTGGAAACACCATATATTTT,CASSVEGVSGNTIYF
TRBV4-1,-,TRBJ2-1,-,TGCGCCAGCAGCCAAGTTGAAGGAGGTGAGCAGTTCTTC,CASSQVEGGEQFF
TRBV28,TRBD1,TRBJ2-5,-,TGTGCCAGCAGTTTATGGGGACAGGTAGAAGAGACCCAGTACTTC,CASSLWGQVEETQYF
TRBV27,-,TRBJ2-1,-,TGTGCCACCCGGTCTACGGGAACTGGTGAGCAGTTCTTC,CATRSTGTGEQFF
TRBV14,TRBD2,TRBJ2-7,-,TGTGCCAGCAGCGAAACGGCCCCTAGCGGTTGGTCCTACGAGCAGTACTTC,CASSETAPSGWSYEQYF
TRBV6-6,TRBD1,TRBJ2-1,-,TGTGCCAGCAGTTATTCCCTACAGGGGCTCAATGAGCAGTTCTTC,CASSYSLQGLNEQFF
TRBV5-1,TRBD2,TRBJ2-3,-,TGCGCCAGCAGCCCGTTACTAGCGGGAGAGGCAGATACGCAGTATTTT,CASSPLLAGEADTQYF
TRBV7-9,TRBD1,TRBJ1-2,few,TGTGCCAGCAGTCTGACAGGGTCTAACGGCTACACCTTC,CASSLTGSNGYTF
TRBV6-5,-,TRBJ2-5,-,TGTGCCAGCAGTTACTTTGGGGACGCACAAGAGACCCAGTACTTC,CASSYFGDAQETQYF
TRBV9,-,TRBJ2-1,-,TGTGCCAGCAGCACGGACGGTTCCTACAATGAGCAGTTCTTC,CASSTDGSYNEQFF
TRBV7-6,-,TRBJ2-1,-,TGTGCCAGCAGCTTAGATGACGAGCAGTTCTTC,CASSLDDEQFF
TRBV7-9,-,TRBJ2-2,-,TGTGCCAGCAGCTTAGCAGGGGCTTTATACCGTAACACCGGGGAGCTGTTTTTT,CASSLAGALYRNTGELFF
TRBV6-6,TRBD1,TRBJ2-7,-,TGTGCCAGCAGTTACCGGGGACAGCTCAACGAGCAGTACTTC,CASSYRGQLNEQYF
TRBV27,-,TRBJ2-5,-,TGTGCCAGCAGCCCCTACTTCCGGACGAGCAAAAAAGAGACCCAGTACTTC,CASSPYFRTSKKETQYF
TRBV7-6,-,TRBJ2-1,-,TGTGCCAGCAGCTTATCCCCATACAATGAGCAGTTCTTC,CASSLSPYNEQFF
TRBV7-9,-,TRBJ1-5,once,TGTGCCAGCAGCACCGGGGGAGTACAGCCCCAGCATTTT,CASSTGGVQPQHF
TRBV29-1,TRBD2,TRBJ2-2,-,TGCAGCCACGGGGGGGCGACTAGCGGGAGAAACACCGGGGAGCTGTTTTTT,CSHGGATSGRNTGELFF
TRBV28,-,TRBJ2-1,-,TGTGCCAGCAGTTTTCCGGGATCGGGGGCCCGTTTCTACAATGAGCAGTTCTTC,CASSFPGSGARFYNEQFF
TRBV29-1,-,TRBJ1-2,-,TGCAGCGTTGACACGAACTATGGCTACACCTTC,CSVDTNYGYTF
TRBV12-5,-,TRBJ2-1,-,TGTGCTAGTGGTTTGGGCCCTCTAACAAATGAGCAGTTCTTC,CASGLGPLTNEQFF
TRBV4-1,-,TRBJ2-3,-,TGCGCCAGCAGCCAGAGGGACCCAGGGCCTAGCGGCACAGATACGCAGTATTTT,CASSQRDPGPSGTDTQYF
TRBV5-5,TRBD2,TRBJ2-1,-,TGTGCCAGCAGCCCCGGGACTAGCGGGAGGTCGAAGAATGAGCAGTTCTTC,CASSPGTSGRSKNEQFF
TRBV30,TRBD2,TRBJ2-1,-,TGTGCCGGAGCGGGAGGGAACAATGAGCAGTTCTTC,CAGAGGNNEQFF
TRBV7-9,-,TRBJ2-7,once,TGTGCCAGCAGCTCTCCTAGCGCCCCGGGGTACGAGCAGTACTTC,CASSSPSAPGYEQYF
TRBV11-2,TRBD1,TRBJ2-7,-,TGTGCCAGCAGCTTAGTCTTCTGGGGACAGGGTTCCGAGCAGTACTTC,CASSLVFWGQGSEQYF
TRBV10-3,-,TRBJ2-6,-,TGTGCCATCAGCGAAAACAGGGCTTCTGGAGCTGGGGCCAACGTCCTGACTTTC,CAISENRASGAGANVLTF
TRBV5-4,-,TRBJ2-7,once,TGTGCCAGCAGCTTGGTGGCAGACTACGAGCAGTACTTC,CASSLVADYEQYF
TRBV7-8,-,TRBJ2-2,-,TGTGCCAGCAGCTACCCAGGGGGAGGGTCGAACACCGGGGAGCTGTTTTTT,CASSYPGGGSNTGELFF
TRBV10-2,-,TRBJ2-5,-,TGCGCCACCCTCCTTGGAGAGACCCAGTACTTC,CATLLGETQYF
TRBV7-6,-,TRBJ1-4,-,TGTGCCAGCAGCTCCGTAGGCGAAAAACTGTTTTTT,CASSSVGEKLFF
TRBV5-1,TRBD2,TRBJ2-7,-,TGCGCCAGCAGCAGACACCCCACTAGCGGGAGTTACGAGCAGTACTTC,CASSRHPTSGSYEQYF
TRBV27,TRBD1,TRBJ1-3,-,TGTGCCAGCAGTTTAGTGGGACAGTCGATTGGAAACACCATATATTTT,CASSLVGQSIGNTIYF
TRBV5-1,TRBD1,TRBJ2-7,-,TGCGCCAGCAGCAACGGGACAGGGTACGGCGAGCAGTACTTC,CASSNGTGYGEQYF
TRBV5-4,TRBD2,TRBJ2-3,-,TGTGCCAGCAGCTATTTTTTGCGGGGGACAGATACGCAGTATTTT,CASSYFLRGTDTQYF
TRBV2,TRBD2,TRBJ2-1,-,TGTGCCAGTAAGACTGGGAGGGATGAGCAGTTCTTC,CASKTGRDEQFF
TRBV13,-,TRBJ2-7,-,TGTGCCAGCAGCTTAGGACAGGGCTTCTACGAGCAGTACTTC,CASSLGQGFYEQYF
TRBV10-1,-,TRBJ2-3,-,TGCGCCAGCAGTGAGCTCTACCTTTTACTTATTTTACGGGCCATAGGGTATACGCAGTATTTT,CASSELYLLLILRAIGYTQYF
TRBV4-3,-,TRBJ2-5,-,TGCGCCAGCAGCCTCGGAGGTCAAGAGACCCAGTACTTC,CASSLGGQETQYF
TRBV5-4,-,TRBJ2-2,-,TGTGCCAGCAGCTTCGGACACACCGGGGAGCTGTTTTTT,CASSFGHTGELFF
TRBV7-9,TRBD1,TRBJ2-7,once,TGTGCCAGCAGCTTAGCCCGGACAGGGGTCTACGAGCAGTACTTC,CASSLARTGVYEQYF
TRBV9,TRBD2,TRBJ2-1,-,TGTGCCAGCAGCTTCGGGACTAGCGACAATGAGCAGTTCTTC,CASSFGTSDNEQFF
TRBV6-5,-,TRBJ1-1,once,TGTGCCAGCAGTTACCGATTGAACACTGAAGCTTTCTTT,CASSYRLNTEAFF